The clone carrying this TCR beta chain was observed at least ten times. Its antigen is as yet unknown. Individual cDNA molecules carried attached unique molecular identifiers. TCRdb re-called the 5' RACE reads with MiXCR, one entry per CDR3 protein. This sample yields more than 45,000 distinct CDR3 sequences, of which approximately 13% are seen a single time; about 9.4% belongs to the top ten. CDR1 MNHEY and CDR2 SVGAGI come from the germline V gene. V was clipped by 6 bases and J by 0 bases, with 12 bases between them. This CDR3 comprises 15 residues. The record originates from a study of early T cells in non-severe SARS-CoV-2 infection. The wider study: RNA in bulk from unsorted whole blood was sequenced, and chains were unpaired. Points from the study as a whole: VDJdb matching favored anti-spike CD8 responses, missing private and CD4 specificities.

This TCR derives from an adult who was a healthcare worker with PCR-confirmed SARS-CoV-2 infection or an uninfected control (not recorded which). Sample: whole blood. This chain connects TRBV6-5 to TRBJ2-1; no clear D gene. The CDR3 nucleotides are TGTGCCAGCAGCCCCGGCCAGGTCTCCTACAATGAGCAGTTCTTC. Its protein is CASSPGQVSYNEQFF.